Following are 25 T cell receptor beta chains from one sample sequenced in a study of CD4 T cells in relation to SARS-CoV-2 and coronaviruses (dated by TCRdb to the early 2020s). Libraries were built with the immunoSEQ multiplex PCR assay. TCRdb provides this immuneACCESS table in a form limited to in-frame rearrangements. Some clones are lacking; in checked studies, under half of them reflect an unresolved V gene, and why the rest are absent is not known. The sample profile shows about 22,000 clones; about 79% of them were found once. 9.5% to 15% of the sample rests with the top ten. CD4+ T cells from unexposed donors were collected before the COVID-19 pandemic (2011-2018). After around eleven days of culture, CD4+ T cells were isolated with the EasySep CD4+ T cell isolation kit. What these receptors recognize is not known. The sample was CD4+ T cells from PBMCs, cultured in vitro. Source of these receptors: a human donor in good health.

In regard to this clone: The sample carries other DNA sequences with the same CDR3. The chain has TRBV2 and TRBJ1-1; a weak D match, TRBD1 (6 bases). From germline, CDR1 is SNHLY and CDR2 FYNNEI. This CDR3 region has 12 residues. The ends were cut back, 6 bases at V and 3 bases at J, with 8 bases in the middle. DNA for the CDR3: TGTGCCAGCAGGAACAGGGACACTGAAGCTTTCTTT. This sequence encodes CASRNRDTEAFF.

The chain combines TRBV24-1 with TRBJ2-1, with 8 bases matching TRBD2. V was clipped by 1 base and J by 5 bases; unmatched bases: 3. Germline assignment: CDR1 KGHDR and CDR2 SFDVKD. The CDR3 totals 15 residues. The CDR3: CATSDFYSGDNEQFF. The DNA for the CDR3 is TGTGCCACCAGTGATTTCTATAGCGGGGACAATGAGCAGTTCTTC.

Turning to this clone: The sample carries other DNA sequences with the same CDR3. This chain connects TRBV2 to TRBJ1-1; D gene ambiguous. Germline V lookup: CDR1 SNHLY, CDR2 FYNNEI. This CDR3 comprises 12 residues. V was pared by 6 bases and J by 3 bases, with 8 bases between. The CDR3 protein is CASRNRDTEAFF. In DNA, the CDR3 is TGTGCCAGCAGGAACCGGGACACTGAAGCTTTCTTT.

The genes are TRBV13 and TRBJ2-7; D gene ambiguous. V lost 0 bases and J 3 bases, leaving 6 bases between the germline ends. There are 13 residues in the CDR3. The germline V gene encodes CDR1 PRHDT and CDR2 FYEKMQ (reference sequence). CDR3 protein: CASSLGADYEQYF. Here the CDR3 DNA reads TGTGCCAGCAGCTTAGGGGCGGACTACGAGCAGTACTTC.

A few counts support this clone. The V call is TRBV20-1, the J call TRBJ2-2; no firm D call. Trimming cost V 2 bases and J 3 bases, with 1 base left between them. The CDR3 runs to 11 residues. Germline V CDR1 and CDR2: DFQATT, SNEGSKA (reference sequence). The CDR3 protein is CSARHTGELFF. The CDR3 DNA is TGCAGTGCTAGACACACCGGGGAGCTGTTTTTT.

This sequence joins TRBV9 and TRBJ1-2, with D possibly being TRBD1 (5 bases). The CDR3 is 14 amino acids. CDR1 and CDR2 (germline): SGDLS, YYNGEE. The V gene lost 6 bases and the J gene lost 4 bases, with 16 bases spanning the gap. The CDR3 loop is CASNDQGASYGYTF. CDR3 DNA sequence: TGTGCCAGCAACGATCAGGGAGCAAGCTATGGCTACACCTTC.

The rearrangement links TRBV7-3 to TRBJ2-7; 7 bases line up with TRBD1. This CDR3 comprises 12 residues. CDR1 and CDR2 from the germline V gene are SGHTA and FQGTGA. Germline trimming cut 3 bases from V and 6 bases from J; bases unmatched to any gene: 2. The CDR3 reads CASSFPGGEQYF. The CDR3, as DNA: TGTGCCAGCAGCTTCCCAGGGGGCGAGCAGTACTTC. The full variable domain, with the rest looked up from reference TRBV7-3 and TRBJ2-7, is GAGVSQTPSNKVTEKGKYVELRCDPISGHTALYWYRQSLGQGPEFLIYFQGTGAADDSGLPNDRFFAVRPEGSVSTLKIQRTERGDSAVYLCASSFPGGEQYFGPGTRLTVT.

V is TRBV10-3 and J is TRBJ2-2, with 11 bases that match TRBD2. The germline gives CDR1 ENHRY, CDR2 SYGVKD. The CDR3 is 17 residues long. The J segment lost 5 bases and the V segment lost 2 bases, leaving 7 bases of the junction unmatched. CDR3 residues: CAISEATSGSGTGELFF. The DNA of the CDR3 is TGTGCCATCAGTGAGGCTACTAGCGGGAGTGGGACCGGGGAGCTGTTTTTT.

The V and J genes are TRBV18 and TRBJ1-2; D is perhaps TRBD1 (5 bases). Germline-derived CDR1 and CDR2 are KGHSH and LQKENI. Trimming removed 3 bases at V and 6 bases at J, with 14 bases between. The CDR3 has 14 amino acids. DNA for the CDR3: TGTGCCAGCTCACCCCCGGCAGGGTCGAATGGCTACACCTTC. This sequence encodes CASSPPAGSNGYTF.

The chain combines TRBV18 with TRBJ1-1; maybe TRBD1 (5 bases). CDR1 and CDR2 from the germline V gene are KGHSH and LQKENI. CDR3 length: 14 residues. The V end lost 6 bases, the J end lost 0 bases, and 11 bases lay between the germline ends. This chain's CDR3 is CASSARGMNTEAFF. In DNA form, the CDR3 reads TGTGCCAGCTCTGCAAGGGGCATGAACACTGAAGCTTTCTTT.

The chain has TRBV10-3 and TRBJ1-2; D call uncertain. Germline-derived CDR1 and CDR2 are ENHRY and SYGVKD. Trimming took off 4 bases at V and 7 bases at J, with 19 bases between the two ends. This CDR3 spans 15 amino acids. The DNA for the CDR3 is TGTGCCATCAGTGCCGTGGAAGGAAGCGGGAGTGGCTACACCTTC. Translation: CAISAVEGSGSGYTF.

The chain joins TRBV27 to TRBJ1-6; no clear D. The CDR3 length is 13 residues. CDR1 MNHEY and CDR2 SMNVEV come from the germline V gene (reference sequence). V was clipped by 8 bases and J by 7 bases, with 12 bases between them. CDR3 in amino acids: CASCRRENSPLHF. The CDR3, as DNA: TGTGCCAGCTGCCGACGGGAAAATTCACCCCTCCACTTT.

This chain connects TRBV5-1 to TRBJ2-7; maybe TRBD1 (5 bases). The V gene's germline CDR1 is SGHRS and CDR2 YFSETQ. With 0 bases removed from V and 6 bases from J, the gap between germline ends came to 16 bases. This CDR3 contains 15 residues. Here the CDR3 DNA reads TGCGCCAGCAGCTTGGTAGCAGCAGGGATGGGCGAGCAGTACTTC. Translating gives CASSLVAAGMGEQYF.

This chain uses TRBV29-1 with TRBJ1-2, with 11 bases fitting TRBD1. With 4 bases clipped from V and 7 bases from J, the junction kept 11 bases outside the gene matches. Germline V CDR1 and CDR2: SQVTM, ANQGSEA. The CDR3 is 15 residues long. CDR3 nucleotides: TGCAGCGTTGGCGCGGTCGGGACAGGGGGAGGTGGCTACACCTTC. Its protein product is CSVGAVGTGGGGYTF.

The gene calls are TRBV6-5 and TRBJ1-6; no reliable D call. The ends were cut back, 2 bases at V and 7 bases at J, with 12 bases in the middle. Germline V CDR1 and CDR2: MNHEY, SVGAGI. The CDR3 runs 15 residues. CDR3 sequence (DNA): TGTGCCAGCAGTTACGTTCAGAGTGGAAATTCACCCCTCCACTTT. This sequence encodes CASSYVQSGNSPLHF.

The chain employs TRBV28 and TRBJ1-5; weak D call: TRBD1 (6 bases). CDR1 and CDR2 (germline): MDHEN, SYDVKM. The CDR3 length is 14 residues. V was shortened by 6 bases and J by 0 bases, with 9 bases between the two germline ends. CDR3: CASSRTASNQPQHF. The CDR3 DNA sequence: TGTGCCAGCAGCAGGACAGCTAGCAATCAGCCCCAGCATTTT.

This clone was detected a few times. The gene calls are TRBV19 and TRBJ1-5; TRBD1 matches at 8 bases. The junction had 8 bases not matched to a gene; V was cut back by 5 bases and J by 8 bases. Germline V gene sequence: CDR1 LNHDA, CDR2 SQIVND (reference sequence). The CDR3 extends over 14 amino acids. The DNA of the CDR3 is TGTGCCAGTAGTCCCGGACAGGGAATCAAGCCCCAGCATTTT. Its protein product is CASSPGQGIKPQHF.

This chain links TRBV27 with TRBJ2-7; maybe TRBD2 (6 bases). V dropped 8 bases and J dropped 0 bases, with 17 bases sitting between them. Germline V lookup: CDR1 MNHEY, CDR2 SMNVEV (reference sequence). The CDR3 totals 15 residues. CDR3 sequence reads: CASSEGGASSYEQYF. The DNA for the CDR3 is TGTGCCAGCTCCGAGGGAGGAGCTAGCTCCTACGAGCAGTACTTC.

The chain couples TRBV5-3 to TRBJ1-5, with D uncertain. TRBV5-3 is an open reading frame, and its role is uncertain. With 0 bases removed from V and 9 bases from J, the gap between germline ends came to 13 bases. This CDR3 comprises 14 residues. CDR3 sequence: CARSLVVWDRPQHF. The CDR3 DNA reads as TGTGCCAGAAGCTTGGTTGTCTGGGATAGGCCCCAGCATTTT.

This chain links TRBV13 with TRBJ2-1; D remains unclear. Looked up from germline, CDR1 is PRHDT and CDR2 is FYEKMQ (reference sequence). V was pared by 2 bases and J by 7 bases, with 15 bases between. The CDR3 length is 15 residues. The CDR3 region is CASSLNSPTANEQFF. CDR3 sequence (DNA): TGTGCCAGCAGCTTAAACAGCCCTACGGCGAATGAGCAGTTCTTC. The whole variable domain, remainder taken from reference TRBV13 and TRBJ2-1, is AAGVIQSPRHLIKEKRETATLKCYPIPRHDTVYWYQQGPGQDPQFLISFYEKMQSDKGSIPDRFSAQQFSDYHSELNMSSLELGDSALYFCASSLNSPTANEQFFGPGTRLTVL.

The V gene is TRBV3-1 (or the pseudogene TRBV3-2), the J gene TRBJ2-6; D call uncertain. Germline V gene lookup returns CDR1 LGHDT and CDR2 YNNKEL (reference sequence). There are 14 residues in the CDR3. Trimming removed 2 bases from V and 5 bases from J, with 7 bases in between. The CDR3 loop reads CASSQSRRANVLTF. The DNA for the CDR3 is TGTGCCAGCAGCCAAAGCCGGAGGGCCAACGTCCTGACTTTC.

The chain couples TRBV5-1 to TRBJ2-1, with TRBD2 identical over 7 bases. Germline CDR1 SGHRS, CDR2 YFSETQ. J gave up 2 bases and V 6 bases, and 8 bases lay outside the gene matches. This CDR3 comprises 15 residues. The CDR3 sequence is CASNVGGRAYNEQFF. CDR3 bases: TGCGCCAGCAACGTTGGCGGGAGAGCCTACAATGAGCAGTTCTTC.

The gene calls are TRBV6-1 and TRBJ1-6; a possible D gene is TRBD1 (5 bases). Per the germline V gene, CDR1 is MNHNS and CDR2 is SASEGT. The V end lost 0 bases, the J end lost 6 bases, and 12 bases lay between the germline ends. The CDR3 sequence is 16 residues long. The CDR3 coding sequence is TGTGCCAGCAGTGAAGCGCTGGGGGGGATTAATTCACCCCTCCACTTT. Protein: CASSEALGGINSPLHF.

The rearrangement uses TRBV6-1 and TRBJ1-4; TRBD1 agrees at 9 bases. The CDR3 totals 15 residues. Germline lookup yields CDR1 MNHNS and CDR2 SASEGT. With V trimmed by 1 base and J by 10 bases, 7 bases remained unmatched. The CDR3 is CASSEEGQGIRKLFF. CDR3 bases: TGTGCCAGCAGTGAAGAAGGACAGGGGATACGAAAACTGTTTTTT.

This chain joins TRBV6-1 and TRBJ1-5; 7 bases are shared with TRBD1. J was trimmed by 6 bases and V by 2 bases; bases with no gene match: 4. The CDR3 runs 14 residues. Germline V gene sequence: CDR1 MNHNS, CDR2 SASEGT. Here the CDR3 reads CASSEQGVGQPQHF. In DNA form, the CDR3 reads TGTGCCAGCAGTGAACAGGGGGTAGGTCAGCCCCAGCATTTT.